This TCR beta chain was identified in a study of neoadjuvant anti-PD-1 for oral cavity cancer. General study findings and limits: Only three patients per response group were TCR-analyzed; validation needed.

To note about this clone: What it binds is not known.

This table comes from immunoSEQ multiplex PCR, and its TCRdb copy is limited to in-frame clones, with some not included. The sample includes approximately 9,500 clones, approximately 72% of them seen just once. The time point: after neoadjuvant nivolumab, at surgical resection. These newly diagnosed stage II-IVA oral cavity squamous cell carcinoma patients had no prior systemic or radiation treatment. CDR1 GTSNPN and CDR2 SVGIG come from the germline V gene (reference sequence). Trimming removed 2 bases at V and 1 base at J, with 15 bases between. The CDR3 sequence is 16 residues long. The specimen was PBMCs, collected after nivolumab (anti-PD-1) treatment. The V and J genes are TRBV30 and TRBJ1-5, with D possibly matching TRBD1 (5 bases). The receptor was derived from a person aged 40 to 85 with oral cavity squamous cell carcinoma. CDR3 sequence: CAWSIPWGSSNQPQHF. The CDR3 nucleotides read TGTGCCTGGAGTATCCCCTGGGGGAGCAGCAATCAGCCCCAGCATTTT.